This T cell receptor beta chain was recorded in a study of T cell clonality in common variable immunodeficiency. Germline V gene data show CDR1 as WNHNN and CDR2 as SYGVQD (reference sequence). The CDR3 runs to 15 residues. Profiling relied on immunoSEQ multiplex PCR, and the TCRdb table lists in-frame clones only, not all of them. The sample yields approximately 28,000 clones, without any singletons. Diagnosis required reduced IgG, IgA and/or IgM with specific antibody deficiency. CVID subjects had received replacement immunoglobulin for at least one year. This clone was detected many times. Antigen specificity is unknown. The CDR3 end is not reached by the read, which stops 3 residues before it; the germline J gene fills it in. Whole-study findings and limits: CVID patient heterogeneity limited repertoire-clinical complication correlations. In common variable immunodeficiency, TCR beta chains reportedly carried fewer deletions and N-nucleotide insertions.

The sequencing input was peripheral blood mononuclear cells. This clonotype originated in a human donor with common variable immunodeficiency. J is TRBJ1-5 and V is TRBV10-1; 8 nucleotides align to TRBD1. The chain's CDR3 is CAGAGTGALWRPQHF. The CDR3 bases that were read are TGCGCCGGGGCCGGGACAGGAGCACTTTGGAGACCC.